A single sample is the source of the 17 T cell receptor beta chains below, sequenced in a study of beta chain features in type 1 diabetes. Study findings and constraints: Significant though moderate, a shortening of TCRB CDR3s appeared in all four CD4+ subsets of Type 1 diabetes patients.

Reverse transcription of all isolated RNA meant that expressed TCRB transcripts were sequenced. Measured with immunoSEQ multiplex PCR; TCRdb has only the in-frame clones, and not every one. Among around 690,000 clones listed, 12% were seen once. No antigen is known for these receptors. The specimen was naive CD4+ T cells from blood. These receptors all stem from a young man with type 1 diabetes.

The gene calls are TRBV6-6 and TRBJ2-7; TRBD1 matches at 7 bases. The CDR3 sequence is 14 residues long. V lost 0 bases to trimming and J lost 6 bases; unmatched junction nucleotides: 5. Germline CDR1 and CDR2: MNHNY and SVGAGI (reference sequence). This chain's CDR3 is CASSYSEDRVEQYF. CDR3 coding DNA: TGTGCCAGCAGTTACTCCGAAGACAGGGTCGAGCAGTACTTC.

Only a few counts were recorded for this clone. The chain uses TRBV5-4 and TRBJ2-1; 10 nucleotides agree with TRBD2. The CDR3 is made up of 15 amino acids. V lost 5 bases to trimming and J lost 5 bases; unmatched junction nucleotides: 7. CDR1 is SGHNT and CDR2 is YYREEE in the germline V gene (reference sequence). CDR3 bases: TGTGCCAGCAGTTATGGACTAGCGGACAACAATGAGCAGTTCTTC. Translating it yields CASSYGLADNNEQFF.

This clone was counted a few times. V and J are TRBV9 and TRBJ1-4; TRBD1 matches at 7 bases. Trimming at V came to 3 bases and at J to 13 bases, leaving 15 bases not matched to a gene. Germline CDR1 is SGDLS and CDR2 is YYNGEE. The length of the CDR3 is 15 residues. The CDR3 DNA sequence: TGTGCCAGCAGCGGTTATCCCCGGGACAGAGGGGGACTGTTTTTT. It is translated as CASSGYPRDRGGLFF.

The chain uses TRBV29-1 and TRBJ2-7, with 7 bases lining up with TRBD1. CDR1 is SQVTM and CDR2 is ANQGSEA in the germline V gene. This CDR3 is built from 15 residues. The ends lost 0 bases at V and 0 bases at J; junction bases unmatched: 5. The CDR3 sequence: CSVEDRGTVSYEQYF. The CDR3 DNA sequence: TGCAGCGTTGAAGATAGGGGGACAGTCTCCTACGAGCAGTACTTC.

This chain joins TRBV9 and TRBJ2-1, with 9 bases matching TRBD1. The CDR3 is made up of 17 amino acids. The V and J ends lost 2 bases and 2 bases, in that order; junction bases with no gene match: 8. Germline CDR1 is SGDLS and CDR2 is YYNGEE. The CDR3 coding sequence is TGTGCCAGCAGCGTGCGGGACAGGGCTTTAACCTACAATGAGCAGTTCTTC. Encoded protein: CASSVRDRALTYNEQFF.

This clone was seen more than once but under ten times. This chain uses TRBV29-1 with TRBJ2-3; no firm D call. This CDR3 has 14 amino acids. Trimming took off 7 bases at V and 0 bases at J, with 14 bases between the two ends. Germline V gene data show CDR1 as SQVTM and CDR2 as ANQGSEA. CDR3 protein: CSAETDLSTDTQYF. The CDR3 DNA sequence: TGCAGCGCCGAGACGGACCTTAGCACAGATACGCAGTATTTT.

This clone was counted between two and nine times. The CDR3 protein is CAWRGPGELFF. In nucleotides, the CDR3 is TGTGCCTGGAGAGGGCCCGGGGAGCTGTTTTTT. The J gene is TRBJ2-2, the V gene TRBV30; the D is unclear. The germline CDR1 and CDR2 sequences are GTSNPN and SVGIG (reference sequence). V gave up 3 bases and J gave up 6 bases, with 5 bases separating them. The CDR3 contains 11 residues. The variable domain in full, with the rest retrieved from reference TRBV30 and TRBJ2-2, is SQTIHQWPATLVQPVGSPLSLECTVEGTSNPNLYWYRQAAGRGLQLLFYSVGIGQISSEVPQNLSASRPQDRQFILSSKKLLLSDSGFYLCAWRGPGELFFGEGSRLTVL.

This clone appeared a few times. The CDR3 reads CASSPGGITTQYF. DNA for the CDR3: TGTGCCAGCAGCCCGGGTGGAATTACCACGCAGTATTTT. The J gene is TRBJ2-3, the V gene TRBV14; no clear D gene. The V and J ends lost 4 bases and 9 bases respectively, with 14 bases between them. The CDR3 has 13 amino acids. Per germline, CDR1 SGHDN and CDR2 FVKESK. The whole variable domain, filled in from reference TRBV14 and TRBJ2-3, reads EAGVTQFPSHSVIEKGQTVTLRCDPISGHDNLYWYRRVMGKEIKFLLHFVKESKQDESGMPNNRFLAERTGGTYSTLKVQPAELEDSGVYFCASSPGGITTQYFGPGTRLTVL.

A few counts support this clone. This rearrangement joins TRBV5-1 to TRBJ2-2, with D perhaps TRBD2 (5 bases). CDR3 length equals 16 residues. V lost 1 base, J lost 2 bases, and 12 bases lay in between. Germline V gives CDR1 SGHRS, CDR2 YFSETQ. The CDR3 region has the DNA TGCGCCAGCAGCTTGTTTGGAGGTTCCAACACCGGGGAGCTGTTTTTT. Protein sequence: CASSLFGGSNTGELFF.

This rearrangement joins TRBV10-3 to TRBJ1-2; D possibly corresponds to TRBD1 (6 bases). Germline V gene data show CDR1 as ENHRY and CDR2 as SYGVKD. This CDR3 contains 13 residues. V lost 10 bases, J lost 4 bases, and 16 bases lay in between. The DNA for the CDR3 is TGTGCCAGCTACAGGGAAGCGGGCTATGGCTACACCTTC. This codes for CASYREAGYGYTF.

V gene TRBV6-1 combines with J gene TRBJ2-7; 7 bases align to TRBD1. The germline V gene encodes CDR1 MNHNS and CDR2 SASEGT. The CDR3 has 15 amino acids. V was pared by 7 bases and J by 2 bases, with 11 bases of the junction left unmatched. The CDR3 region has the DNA TGTGCCAGCATCTCGAGGGGGCAGGCCACCTACGAGCAGTACTTC. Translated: CASISRGQATYEQYF.

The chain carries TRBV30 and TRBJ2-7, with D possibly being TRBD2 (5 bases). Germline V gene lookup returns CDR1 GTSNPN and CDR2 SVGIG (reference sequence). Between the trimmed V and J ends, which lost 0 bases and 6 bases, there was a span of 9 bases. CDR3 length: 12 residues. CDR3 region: CAWSVSGSEQYF. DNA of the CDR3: TGTGCCTGGAGTGTATCTGGGAGCGAGCAGTACTTC.

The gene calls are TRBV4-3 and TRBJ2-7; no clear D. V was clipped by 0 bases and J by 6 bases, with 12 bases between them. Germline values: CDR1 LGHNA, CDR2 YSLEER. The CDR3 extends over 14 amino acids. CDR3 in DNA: TGCGCCAGCAGCCAAGATCTCGGCGGTCGCGAGCAGTACTTC. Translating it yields CASSQDLGGREQYF.

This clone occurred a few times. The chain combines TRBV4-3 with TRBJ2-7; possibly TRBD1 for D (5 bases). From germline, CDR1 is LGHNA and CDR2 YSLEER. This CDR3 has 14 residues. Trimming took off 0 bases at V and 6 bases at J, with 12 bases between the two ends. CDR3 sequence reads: CASSQDRQGGEQYF. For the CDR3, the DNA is TGCGCCAGCAGCCAAGATCGTCAGGGTGGCGAGCAGTACTTC.

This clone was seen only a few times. This chain's CDR3 is CASSQEVLKNTIYF. The DNA of the CDR3 is TGCGCCAGCAGCCAAGAGGTACTCAAAAACACCATATATTTT. J is TRBJ1-3 and V is TRBV4-3, with no clear D. Germline CDR1 is LGHNA and CDR2 is YSLEER. Trimming took off 0 bases at V and 6 bases at J, with 9 bases between the two ends. The CDR3 is 14 residues long.

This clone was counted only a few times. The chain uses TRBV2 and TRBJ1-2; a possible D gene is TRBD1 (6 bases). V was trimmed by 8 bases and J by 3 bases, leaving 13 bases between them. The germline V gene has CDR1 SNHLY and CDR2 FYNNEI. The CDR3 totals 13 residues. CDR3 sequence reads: CASGQNRDYGYTF. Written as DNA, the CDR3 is TGTGCCAGCGGACAGAACCGGGACTATGGCTACACCTTC.

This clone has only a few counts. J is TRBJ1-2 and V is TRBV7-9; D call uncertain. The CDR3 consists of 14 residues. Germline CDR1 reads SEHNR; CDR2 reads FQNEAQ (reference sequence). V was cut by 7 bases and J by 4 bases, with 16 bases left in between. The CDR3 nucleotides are TGTGCCAGCAACCTACACGGAAACGGCTATGGCTACACCTTC. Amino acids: CASNLHGNGYGYTF.